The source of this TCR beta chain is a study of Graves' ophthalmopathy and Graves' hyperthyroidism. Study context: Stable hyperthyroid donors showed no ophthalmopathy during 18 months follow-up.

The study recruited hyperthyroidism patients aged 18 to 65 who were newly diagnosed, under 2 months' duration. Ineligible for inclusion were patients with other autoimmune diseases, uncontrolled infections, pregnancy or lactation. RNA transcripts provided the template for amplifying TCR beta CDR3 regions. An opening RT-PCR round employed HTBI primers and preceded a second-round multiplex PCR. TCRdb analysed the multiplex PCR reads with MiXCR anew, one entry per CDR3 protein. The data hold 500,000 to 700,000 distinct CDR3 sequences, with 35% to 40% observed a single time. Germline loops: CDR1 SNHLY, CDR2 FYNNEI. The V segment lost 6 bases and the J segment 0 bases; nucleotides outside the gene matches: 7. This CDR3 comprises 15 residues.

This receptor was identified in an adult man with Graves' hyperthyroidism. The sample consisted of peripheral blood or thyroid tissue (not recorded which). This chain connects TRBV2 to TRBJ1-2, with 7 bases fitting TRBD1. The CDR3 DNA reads TGTGCCAGCAGCGCTCGGACAGGACCTAACTATGGCTACACCTTC. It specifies CASSARTGPNYGYTF.